This T cell receptor (beta chain) was observed in a study of persistence of HIV-infected CD4 T cells. Stimulation used approximately 10 ug/mL lysate from CMV-infected fibroblasts. Sorted nonresponding memory CD4+ T cells were CD40L-negative, CD69-negative, CD45RO-high. Donors had CD4+ T cell counts above 400 cells/uL and were CMV-seropositive. Anti-CD28/CD49d costimulation, CD40-blocking antibody and enfuvirtide were given to CD8-depleted PBMCs for approximately 18 hours. The immunoSEQ assay was version 4, run in survey mode. Each sample used up to about 1 ug genomic DNA diluted to 10 ng/uL. TCRdb's copy holds only in-frame clones and misses some; the assay was immunoSEQ multiplex PCR. The sample contains about 48,000 clones, around 75% of which appear only once. General study findings and limits: Compared with CD3/CD28-stimulated cells, CMV- and Gag-responding cells showed lower TCRbeta richness.

Turning to this clone: Its cognate antigen is unknown.

Trimming shortened V by 5 bases and J by 6 bases, and 18 bases separated the two germline ends. Germline V CDR1 and CDR2: SGHAT, FQNNGV. The CDR3 is made up of 15 amino acids. This material consisted of CD4+ T cells sorted from PBMCs after 18-hour stimulation, taken from a patient who received antiretroviral therapy. The chain joins TRBV11-2 to TRBJ2-3; D tentatively fits TRBD1 or TRBD2 (6 bases each). The receptor comes from an adult man with HIV who was CMV-seropositive. CDR3 loop: CASSPIGGLRDTQYF. The CDR3 DNA follows: TGTGCCAGCAGCCCGATCGGGGGCCTGAGGGATACGCAGTATTTT.